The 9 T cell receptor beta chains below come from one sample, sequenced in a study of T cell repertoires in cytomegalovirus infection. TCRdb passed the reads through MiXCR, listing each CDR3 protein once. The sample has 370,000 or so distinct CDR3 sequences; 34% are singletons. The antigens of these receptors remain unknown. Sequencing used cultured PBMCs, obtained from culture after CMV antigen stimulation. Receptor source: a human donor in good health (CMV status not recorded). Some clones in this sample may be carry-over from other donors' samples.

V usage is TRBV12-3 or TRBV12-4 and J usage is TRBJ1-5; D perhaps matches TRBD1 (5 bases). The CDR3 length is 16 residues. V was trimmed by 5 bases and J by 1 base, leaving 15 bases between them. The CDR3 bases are TGTGCCAGCAGTCTAGTCGTGGGACCCAGCAATCAGCCCCAGCATTTT. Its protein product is CASSLVVGPSNQPQHF.

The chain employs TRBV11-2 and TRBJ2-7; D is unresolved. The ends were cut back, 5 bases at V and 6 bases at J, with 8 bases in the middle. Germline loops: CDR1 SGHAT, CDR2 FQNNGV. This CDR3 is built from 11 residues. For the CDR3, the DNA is TGTGCCAGCAGCAACGTCGGCGAGCAGTACTTC. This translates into CASSNVGEQYF.

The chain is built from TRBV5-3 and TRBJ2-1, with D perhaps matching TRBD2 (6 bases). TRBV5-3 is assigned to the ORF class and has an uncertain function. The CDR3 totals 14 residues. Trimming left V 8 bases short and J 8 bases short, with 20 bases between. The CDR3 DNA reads TGTGCCAGCAGCCCGAGCGGGTCACGGGATGAGCAGTTCTTC. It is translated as CASSPSGSRDEQFF.

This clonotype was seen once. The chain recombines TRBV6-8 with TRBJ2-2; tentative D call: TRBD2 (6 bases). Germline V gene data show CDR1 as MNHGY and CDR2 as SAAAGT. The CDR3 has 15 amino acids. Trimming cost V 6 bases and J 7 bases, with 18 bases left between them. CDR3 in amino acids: CASRQTSSSFGELFF. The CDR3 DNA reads TGTGCCAGCAGGCAAACTAGCTCTAGCTTCGGGGAGCTGTTTTTT.

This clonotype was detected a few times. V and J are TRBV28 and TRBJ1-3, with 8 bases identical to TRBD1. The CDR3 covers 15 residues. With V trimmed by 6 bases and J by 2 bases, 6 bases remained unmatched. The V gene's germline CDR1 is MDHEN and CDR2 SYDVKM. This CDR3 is CASRVQGGTGNTIYF. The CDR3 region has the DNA TGTGCCAGCAGGGTACAGGGGGGCACTGGAAACACCATATATTTT.

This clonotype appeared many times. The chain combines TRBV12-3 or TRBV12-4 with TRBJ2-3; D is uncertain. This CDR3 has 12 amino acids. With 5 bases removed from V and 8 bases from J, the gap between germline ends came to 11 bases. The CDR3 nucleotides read TGTGCCAGCAGTGTCAACTTAGGTACGCAGTATTTT. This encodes CASSVNLGTQYF.

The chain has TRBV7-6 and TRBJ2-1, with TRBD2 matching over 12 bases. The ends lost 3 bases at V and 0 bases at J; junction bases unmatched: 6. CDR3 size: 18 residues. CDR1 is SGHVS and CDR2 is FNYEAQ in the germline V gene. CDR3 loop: CASSLSTSGRSSYNEQFF. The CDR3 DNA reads TGTGCCAGCAGCTTGTCGACTAGCGGGAGAAGCTCCTACAATGAGCAGTTCTTC.

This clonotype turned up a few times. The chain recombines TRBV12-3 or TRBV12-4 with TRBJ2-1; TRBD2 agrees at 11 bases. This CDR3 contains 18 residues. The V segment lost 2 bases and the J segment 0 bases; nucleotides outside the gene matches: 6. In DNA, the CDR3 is TGTGCCAGCAGTTTATATAGGCTAGCGGGAGGCTCCTACAATGAGCAGTTCTTC. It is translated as CASSLYRLAGGSYNEQFF.

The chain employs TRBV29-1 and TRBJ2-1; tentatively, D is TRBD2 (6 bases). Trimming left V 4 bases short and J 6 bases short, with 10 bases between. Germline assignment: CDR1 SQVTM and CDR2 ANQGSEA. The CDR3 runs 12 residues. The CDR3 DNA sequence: TGCAGCGTTGCTAGCGATAGCAATGAGCAGTTCTTC. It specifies CSVASDSNEQFF.